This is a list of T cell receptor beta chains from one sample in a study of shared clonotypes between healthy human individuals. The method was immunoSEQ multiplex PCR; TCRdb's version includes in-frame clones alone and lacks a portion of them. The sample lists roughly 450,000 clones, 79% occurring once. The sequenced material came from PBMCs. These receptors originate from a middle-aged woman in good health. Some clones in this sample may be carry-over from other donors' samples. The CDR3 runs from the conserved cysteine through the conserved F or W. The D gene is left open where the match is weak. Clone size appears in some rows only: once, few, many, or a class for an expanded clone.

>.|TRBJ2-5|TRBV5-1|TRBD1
TGCGCCAGCAGCTTGGGTGGACAGGCCTCACAAGAGACCCAGTACTTC
CASSLGGQASQETQYF
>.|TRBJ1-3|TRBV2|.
TGTGCCAGCAGTGAAGCGCTTCTGGGGGCGATTCACTCCTCTGGAAACACCATATATTTT
CASSEALLGAIHSSGNTIYF
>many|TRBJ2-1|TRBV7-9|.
TGTGCCAGCAGCCCGCAATTTGATACTAGGAGGAATGAGCAGTTCTTC
CASSPQFDTRRNEQFF
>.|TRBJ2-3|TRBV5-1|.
TGCGCCAGCAGCTTACGAGTTACCAATACGCAGTATTTT
CASSLRVTNTQYF
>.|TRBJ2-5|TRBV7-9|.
TGTGCCAGCAGCCAGCGGGACAAAGAGACCCAGTACTTC
CASSQRDKETQYF
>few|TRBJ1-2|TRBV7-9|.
TGTGCCAGCAGCAGAGACGTCGGTTTGGGGTATGGCTACACCTTC
CASSRDVGLGYGYTF
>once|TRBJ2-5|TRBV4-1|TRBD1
TGCGCCAGCAGCTTGATCCTACCGGGACAGGGGGCGGGAGAGACCCAGTACTTC
CASSLILPGQGAGETQYF
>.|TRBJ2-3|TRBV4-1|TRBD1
TGCGCCAGCAGCCCGGGACAGGGTCGAGCTACGCAGTATTTT
CASSPGQGRATQYF
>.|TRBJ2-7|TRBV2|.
TGTGCCAGCAGCCTACAGGGCGAGCAGTACTTC
CASSLQGEQYF
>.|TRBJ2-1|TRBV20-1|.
TGCAGTGCTAGACCGTACAATGAGCAGTTCTTC
CSARPYNEQFF
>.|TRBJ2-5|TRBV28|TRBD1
TGTGCCAGCAGTTTAGCAGGGACAGTAAAGACCCAGTACTTC
CASSLAGTVKTQYF
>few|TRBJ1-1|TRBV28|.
TGTGCCAGCAGTCAAAGCCAGATGAACACTGAAGCTTTCTTT
CASSQSQMNTEAFF
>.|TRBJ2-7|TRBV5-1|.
TGCGCCAGCAGCTTGGATGGAGACTACTACTCCTACGAGCAGTACTTC
CASSLDGDYYSYEQYF
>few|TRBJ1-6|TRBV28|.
TGTGCCAGCAGTTTAAATTCACCCCTCCACTTT
CASSLNSPLHF
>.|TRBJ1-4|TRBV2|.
TGTGCCAGCCTAGGGGAAAAACTGTTTTTT
CASLGEKLFF
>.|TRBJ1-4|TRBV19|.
TGTGCCAGTAGTATCCCCGACACGGGAAAACTGTTTTTT
CASSIPDTGKLFF
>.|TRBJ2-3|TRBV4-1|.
TGCGCCAGCAGCCAGCTAGGCGGCCGCACAGATACGCAGTATTTT
CASSQLGGRTDTQYF
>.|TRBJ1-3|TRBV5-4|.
TGTGCCAGCACGACAGACTCTGGAAACACCATATATTTT
CASTTDSGNTIYF
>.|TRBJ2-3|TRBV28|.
TGTGCCAGCATGGCCGAGAGGGTAGGCGGGCTAGCTGGTAGCGCAGATACGCAGTATTTT
CASMAERVGGLAGSADTQYF
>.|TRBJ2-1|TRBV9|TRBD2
TGTGCCAGCAGCTTCTCGACTAGCGGGAGGATATATGAGCAGTTCTTC
CASSFSTSGRIYEQFF
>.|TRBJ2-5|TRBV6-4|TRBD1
TGTGCCAGCAGTGACGGGACAGGGGGTCCAGAGACCCAGTACTTC
CASSDGTGGPETQYF
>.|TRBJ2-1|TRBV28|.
TGTGCCAGCGGTGGGGTAGGAGGGAATGAGCAGTTCTTC
CASGGVGGNEQFF
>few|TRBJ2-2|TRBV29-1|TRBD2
TGCAGCGTCGGGGGACTAGCAGGCGCCGGGGAGCTGTTTTTT
CSVGGLAGAGELFF
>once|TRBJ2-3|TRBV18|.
TGTGCCAGCTCACCTACTAGGGGCGGAGATACGCAGTATTTT
CASSPTRGGDTQYF
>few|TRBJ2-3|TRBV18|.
TGTGCCAGCTCACCTATGGGGGGCGCAGATACGCAGTATTTT
CASSPMGGADTQYF
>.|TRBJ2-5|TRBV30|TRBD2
TGTGCCTGGGACTCCGGGACTAGCAGAGAGACCCAGTACTTC
CAWDSGTSRETQYF
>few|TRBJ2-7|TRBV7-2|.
TGTGCCAGCAGCTCACTCTACTACGAGCAGTACTTC
CASSSLYYEQYF
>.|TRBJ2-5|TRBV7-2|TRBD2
TGTGCCAGCAGCAAGACTAGCGGGAGAGGCCAAGAGACCCAGTACTTC
CASSKTSGRGQETQYF
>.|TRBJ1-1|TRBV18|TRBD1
TGTGCCAGCTCACCAACAGGGGTTGGTACTGAAGCTTTCTTT
CASSPTGVGTEAFF
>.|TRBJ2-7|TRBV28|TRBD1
TGTGCCAGCAGTTTACCTGACAGGGTACGGACCTACGAGCAGTACTTC
CASSLPDRVRTYEQYF
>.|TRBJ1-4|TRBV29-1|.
TGCAGCGTCTCAGGGGCCGTGGATGAAAAACTGTTTTTT
CSVSGAVDEKLFF
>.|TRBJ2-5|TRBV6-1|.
TGTGCCAGCAGTGATCCCGCTCAGCGTGGGGCCCAAGAGACCCAGTACTTC
CASSDPAQRGAQETQYF
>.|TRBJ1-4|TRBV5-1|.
TGCGCCAGCAGCTTTGGGGGGGCGCGAAGGGCAACTAATGAAAAACTGTTTTTT
CASSFGGARRATNEKLFF